This T cell receptor beta chain was found in a study of blood T cell repertoires in COVID-19. At the level of the study: Two negative PCRs, clearance, or symptom resolution characterized the recovered Cohort 3 donors.

Enrolled through a virtual design, the participants were between roughly 18 and 100 years of age and came from approximately 25 US areas. V lost 1 base and J lost 7; bases outside the gene matches: 9. CDR1 is LGHDT and CDR2 is YNNKEL in the germline V gene (reference sequence). The CDR3 contains 17 residues. Profiling relied on immunoSEQ multiplex PCR, and the TCRdb table lists in-frame clones only, not all of them. In the table there are about 360,000 clones, around 87% of which are singletons. The rearrangement links TRBV3-1 (or the pseudogene TRBV3-2) to TRBJ2-2, with 10 nucleotides matching TRBD2. The sequenced material came from PBMCs or T cells enriched from blood (not recorded which). This TCR came from a man aged 40-50 years in a cohort exposed to, infected with or recovered from COVID-19 (not recorded which). The CDR3 region has the DNA TGTGCCAGCAGCCAAGTTGTCAGCGGGAGGGCCGGCGGGGAGCTGTTTTTT. Translating gives CASSQVVSGRAGGELFF.